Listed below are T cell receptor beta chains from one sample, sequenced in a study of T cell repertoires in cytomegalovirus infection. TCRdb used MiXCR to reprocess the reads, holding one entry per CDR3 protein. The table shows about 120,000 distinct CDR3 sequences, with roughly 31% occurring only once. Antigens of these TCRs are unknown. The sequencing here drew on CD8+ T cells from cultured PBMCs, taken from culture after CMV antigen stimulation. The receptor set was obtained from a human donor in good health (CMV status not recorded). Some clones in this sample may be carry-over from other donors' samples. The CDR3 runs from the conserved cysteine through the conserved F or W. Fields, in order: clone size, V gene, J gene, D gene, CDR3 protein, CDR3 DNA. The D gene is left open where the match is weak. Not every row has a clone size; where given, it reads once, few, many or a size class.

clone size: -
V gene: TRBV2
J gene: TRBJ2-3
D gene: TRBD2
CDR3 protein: CASLAGGFSTDTQYF
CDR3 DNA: TGTGCCAGCCTAGCGGGGGGATTCAGCACAGATACGCAGTATTTT

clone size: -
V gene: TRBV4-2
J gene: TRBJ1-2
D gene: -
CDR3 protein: CASSQEVGGLTNYGYTF
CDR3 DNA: TGTGCCAGCAGCCAAGAGGTGGGCGGCCTGACTAACTATGGCTACACCTTC

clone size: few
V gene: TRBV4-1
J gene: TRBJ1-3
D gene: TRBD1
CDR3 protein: CASSQLGQPRSGNTIYF
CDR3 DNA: TGCGCCAGCAGCCAACTGGGACAGCCACGCTCTGGAAACACCATATATTTT

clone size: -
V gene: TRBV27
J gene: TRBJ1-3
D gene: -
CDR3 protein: CASSPIGGGNTIYF
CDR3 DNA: TGTGCCAGCAGTCCTATCGGGGGTGGAAACACCATATATTTT

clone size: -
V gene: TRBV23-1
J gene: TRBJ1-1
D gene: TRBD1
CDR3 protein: CASSPGTGILGNTEAFF
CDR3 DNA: TGCGCCAGCAGTCCAGGGACAGGGATCCTGGGGAACACTGAAGCTTTCTTT

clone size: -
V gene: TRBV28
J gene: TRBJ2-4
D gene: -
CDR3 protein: CASSPLDLILAKNIQYF
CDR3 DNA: TGTGCCAGCAGTCCCCTGGACCTCATCCTAGCCAAAAACATTCAGTACTTC

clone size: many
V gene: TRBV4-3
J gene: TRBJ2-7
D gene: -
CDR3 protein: CASSQGLATLYEQYF
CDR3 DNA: TGCGCCAGCAGCCAAGGCTTAGCCACTCTCTACGAGCAGTACTTC

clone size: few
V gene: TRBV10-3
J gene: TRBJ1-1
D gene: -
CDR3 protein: CAISESGGSGTEAFF
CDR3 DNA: TGTGCCATCAGTGAGTCGGGGGGGTCAGGAACTGAAGCTTTCTTT

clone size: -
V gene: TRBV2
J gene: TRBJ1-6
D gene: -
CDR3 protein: CASSRRYNSPLHF
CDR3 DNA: TGTGCCAGCAGTCGACGGTATAATTCACCCCTCCACTTT

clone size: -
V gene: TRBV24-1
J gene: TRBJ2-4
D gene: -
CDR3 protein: CATSLTPGPTPEDIQYF
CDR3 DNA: TGTGCCACCAGTTTAACTCCGGGCCCAACCCCAGAGGACATTCAGTACTTC

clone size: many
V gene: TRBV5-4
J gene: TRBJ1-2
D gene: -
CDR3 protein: CASSLGPGYANYGYTF
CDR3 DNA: TGTGCCAGCAGCTTGGGGCCCGGGTACGCTAACTATGGCTACACCTTC

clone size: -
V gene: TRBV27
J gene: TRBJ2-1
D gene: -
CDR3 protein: CASSSDGYNEQFF
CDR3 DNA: TGTGCCAGCAGCTCGGACGGATACAATGAGCAGTTCTTC

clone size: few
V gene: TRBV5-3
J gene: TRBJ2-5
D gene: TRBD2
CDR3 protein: CASSWTSDQETQYF
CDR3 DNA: TGTGCCAGCAGCTGGACTAGCGACCAAGAGACCCAGTACTTC

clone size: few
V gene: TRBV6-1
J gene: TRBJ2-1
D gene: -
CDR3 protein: CASSEPFSSYNEQFF
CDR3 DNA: TGTGCCAGCAGTGAACCGTTCAGCTCCTACAATGAGCAGTTCTTC

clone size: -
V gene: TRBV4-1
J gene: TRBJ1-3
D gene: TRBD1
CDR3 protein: CASSLPGGPGNTIYF
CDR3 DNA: TGCGCCAGCAGCCTGCCAGGGGGCCCTGGAAACACCATATATTTT

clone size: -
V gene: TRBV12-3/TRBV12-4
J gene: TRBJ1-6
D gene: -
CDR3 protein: CASGFDLEGSSYNSPLHF
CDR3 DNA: TGTGCCAGCGGGTTTGATCTGGAAGGGAGCTCCTATAATTCACCCCTCCACTTT

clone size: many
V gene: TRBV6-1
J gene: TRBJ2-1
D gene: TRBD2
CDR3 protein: CASSETSGGADEQFF
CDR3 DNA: TGTGCCAGCAGTGAAACTAGCGGGGGGGCGGATGAGCAGTTCTTC

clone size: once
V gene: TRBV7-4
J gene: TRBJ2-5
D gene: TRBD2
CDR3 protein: CASSLFGLADQETQYF
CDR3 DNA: TGTGCCAGCAGCTTATTTGGACTAGCGGACCAAGAGACCCAGTACTTC

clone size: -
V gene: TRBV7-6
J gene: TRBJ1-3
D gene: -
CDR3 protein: CASSHRDGGGNTIYF
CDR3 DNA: TGTGCCAGCAGTCACCGGGACGGCGGAGGAAACACCATATATTTT

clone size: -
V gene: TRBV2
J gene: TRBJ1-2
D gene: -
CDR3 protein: CASSESLGDGYTF
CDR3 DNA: TGTGCCAGCAGTGAGTCTTTAGGGGATGGCTACACCTTC

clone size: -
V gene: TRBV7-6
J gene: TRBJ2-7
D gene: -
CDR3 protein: CASSLSVGVTVVGEQYF
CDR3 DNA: TGTGCCAGCAGCTTGAGCGTAGGCGTCACCGTGGTTGGCGAGCAGTACTTC

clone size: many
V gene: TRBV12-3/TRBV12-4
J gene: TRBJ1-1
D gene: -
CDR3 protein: CASSLALGGATEAFF
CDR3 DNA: TGTGCCAGCAGTTTAGCGCTAGGGGGGGCCACTGAAGCTTTCTTT

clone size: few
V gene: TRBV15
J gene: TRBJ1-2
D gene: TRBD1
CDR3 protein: CATSAGTEPVPRYGYTF
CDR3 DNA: TGTGCCACCAGCGCAGGGACAGAGCCCGTTCCAAGATATGGCTACACCTTC

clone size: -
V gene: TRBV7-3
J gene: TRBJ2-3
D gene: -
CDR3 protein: CASRLDPLGDTQYF
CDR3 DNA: TGTGCCAGCAGACTCGACCCCTTAGGTGATACGCAGTATTTT

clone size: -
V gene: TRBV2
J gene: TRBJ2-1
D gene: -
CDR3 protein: CASTGGGEDYNEQFF
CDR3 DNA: TGTGCCAGCACCGGAGGGGGGGAAGACTACAATGAGCAGTTCTTC

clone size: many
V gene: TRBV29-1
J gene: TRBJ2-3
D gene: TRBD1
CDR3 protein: CSVGEDRGYTDTQYF
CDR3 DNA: TGCAGCGTGGGGGAGGACAGGGGCTACACAGATACGCAGTATTTT

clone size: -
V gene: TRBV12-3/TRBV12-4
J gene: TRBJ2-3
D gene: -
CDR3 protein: CASSPTGLVAEYSSTDTQYF
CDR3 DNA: TGTGCCAGCAGTCCGACGGGACTCGTCGCGGAGTATTCTAGCACAGATACGCAGTATTTT

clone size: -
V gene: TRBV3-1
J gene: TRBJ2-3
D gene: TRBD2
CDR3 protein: CASSQEFGLAADTQYF
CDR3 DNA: TGTGCCAGCAGCCAAGAATTTGGACTAGCGGCAGATACGCAGTATTTT

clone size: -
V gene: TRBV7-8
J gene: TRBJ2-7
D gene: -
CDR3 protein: CASRSTMSSEQYF
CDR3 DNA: TGTGCCAGCAGGTCTACCATGTCTAGTGAGCAGTACTTC

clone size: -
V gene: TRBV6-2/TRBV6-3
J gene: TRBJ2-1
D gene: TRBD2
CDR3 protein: CASTKWRGNEQFF
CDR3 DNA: TGTGCCAGCACCAAATGGCGGGGGAATGAGCAGTTCTTC

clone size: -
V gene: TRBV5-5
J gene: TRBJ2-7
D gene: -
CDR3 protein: CASSLAGMGSSYEQYF
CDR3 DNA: TGTGCCAGCAGCTTGGCAGGGATGGGATCTTCCTACGAGCAGTACTTC

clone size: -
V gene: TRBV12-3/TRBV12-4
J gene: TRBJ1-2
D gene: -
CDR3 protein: CASSLRGDGYTF
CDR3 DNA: TGTGCCAGCAGTTTGAGAGGAGACGGCTACACCTTC

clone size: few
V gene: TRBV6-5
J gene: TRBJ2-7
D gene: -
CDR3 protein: CASGIYEQYF
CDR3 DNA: TGTGCCAGCGGTATCTACGAGCAGTACTTC

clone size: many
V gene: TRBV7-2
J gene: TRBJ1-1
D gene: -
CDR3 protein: CASSSRQITEAFF
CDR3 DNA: TGTGCCAGCAGCTCAAGACAGATCACTGAAGCTTTCTTT

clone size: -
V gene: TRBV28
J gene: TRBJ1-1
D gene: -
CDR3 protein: CASSSRRAAAFF
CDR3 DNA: TGTGCCAGCAGTTCGAGACGGGCGGCAGCTTTCTTT

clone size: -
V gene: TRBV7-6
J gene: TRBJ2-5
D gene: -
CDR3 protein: CASGPDSGETQYF
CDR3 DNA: TGTGCCAGCGGCCCGGACAGCGGAGAGACCCAGTACTTC

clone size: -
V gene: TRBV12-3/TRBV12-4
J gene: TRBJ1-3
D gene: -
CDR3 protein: CASSLGTGGFIGNTIYF
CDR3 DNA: TGTGCCAGCAGTTTAGGGACCGGGGGCTTTATTGGAAACACCATATATTTT

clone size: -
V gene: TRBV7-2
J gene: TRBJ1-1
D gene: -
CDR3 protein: CASSNHRETGNTEAFF
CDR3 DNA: TGTGCCAGCAGCAATCATCGGGAGACAGGGAACACTGAAGCTTTCTTT

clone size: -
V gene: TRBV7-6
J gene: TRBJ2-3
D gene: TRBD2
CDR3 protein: CASSLEALADDTDTQYF
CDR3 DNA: TGTGCCAGCAGCTTAGAAGCACTAGCGGATGACACAGATACGCAGTATTTT

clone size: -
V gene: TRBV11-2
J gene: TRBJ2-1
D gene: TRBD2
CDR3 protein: CASSLVGGGAYNEQFF
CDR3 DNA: TGTGCCAGCAGCTTAGTCGGCGGGGGAGCCTACAATGAGCAGTTCTTC

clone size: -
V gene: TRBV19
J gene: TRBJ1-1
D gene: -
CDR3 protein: CASSQQEYTEAFF
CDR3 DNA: TGTGCCAGTAGTCAACAGGAATACACTGAAGCTTTCTTT

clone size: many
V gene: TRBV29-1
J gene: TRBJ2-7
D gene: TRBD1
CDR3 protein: CSVETGENLSEQYF
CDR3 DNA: TGCAGCGTTGAAACAGGGGAAAACCTGTCCGAGCAGTACTTC

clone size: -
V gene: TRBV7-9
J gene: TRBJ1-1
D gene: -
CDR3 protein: CASSLLQGFRTEAFF
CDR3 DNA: TGTGCCAGCAGCTTATTGCAGGGGTTTCGCACTGAAGCTTTCTTT

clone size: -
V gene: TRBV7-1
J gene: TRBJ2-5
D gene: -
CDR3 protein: CASSAGTVAHETQYF
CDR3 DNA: TGTGCCAGCAGCGCGGGGACAGTGGCGCACGAGACCCAGTACTTC

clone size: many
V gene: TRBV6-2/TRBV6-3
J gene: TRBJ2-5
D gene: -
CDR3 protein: CASSYSTLTRGAAETQYF
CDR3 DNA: TGTGCCAGCAGTTACTCTACTCTAACTCGGGGGGCCGCGGAGACCCAGTACTTC

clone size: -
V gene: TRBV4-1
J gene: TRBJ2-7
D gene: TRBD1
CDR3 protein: CASSQTWGQGTYEQYF
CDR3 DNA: TGCGCCAGCAGCCAAACTTGGGGACAGGGGACCTACGAGCAGTACTTC

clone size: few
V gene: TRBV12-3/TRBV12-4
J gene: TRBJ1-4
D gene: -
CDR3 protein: CASSLRGLREKLFF
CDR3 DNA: TGTGCCAGCAGTTTACGCGGGTTGCGGGAAAAACTGTTTTTT